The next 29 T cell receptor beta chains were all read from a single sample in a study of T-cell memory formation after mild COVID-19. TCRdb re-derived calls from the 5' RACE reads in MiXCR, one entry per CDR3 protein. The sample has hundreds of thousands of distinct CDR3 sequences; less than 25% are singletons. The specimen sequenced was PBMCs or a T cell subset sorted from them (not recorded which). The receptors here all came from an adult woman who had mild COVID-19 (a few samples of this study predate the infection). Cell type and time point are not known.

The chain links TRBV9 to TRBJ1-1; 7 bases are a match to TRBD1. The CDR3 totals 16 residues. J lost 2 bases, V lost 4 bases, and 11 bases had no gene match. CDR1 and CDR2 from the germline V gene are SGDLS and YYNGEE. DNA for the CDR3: TGTGCCAGCAGCATAAACCTACGGGACAGCAACACTGAAGCTTTCTTT. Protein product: CASSINLRDSNTEAFF.

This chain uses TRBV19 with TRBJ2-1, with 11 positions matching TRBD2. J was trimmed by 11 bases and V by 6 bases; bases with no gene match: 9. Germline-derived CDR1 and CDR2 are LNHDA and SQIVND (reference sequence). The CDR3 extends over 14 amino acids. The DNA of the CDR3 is TGTGCCAGTAGCCCTCAGACTAGCGGGACCAAGCAGTTCTTC. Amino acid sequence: CASSPQTSGTKQFF.

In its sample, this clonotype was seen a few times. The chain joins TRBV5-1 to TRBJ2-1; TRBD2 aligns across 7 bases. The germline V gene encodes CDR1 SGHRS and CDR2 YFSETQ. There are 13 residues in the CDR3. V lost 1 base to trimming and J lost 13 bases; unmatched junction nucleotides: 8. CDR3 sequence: CASSLLPSGPQFF. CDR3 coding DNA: TGCGCCAGCAGCTTGTTACCTAGCGGACCTCAGTTCTTC.

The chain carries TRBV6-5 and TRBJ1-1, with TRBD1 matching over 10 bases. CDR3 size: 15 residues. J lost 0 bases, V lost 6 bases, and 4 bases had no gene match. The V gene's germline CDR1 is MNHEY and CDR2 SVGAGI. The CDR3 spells CASRADRGLNTEAFF. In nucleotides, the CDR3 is TGTGCCAGCAGAGCCGACAGGGGGCTGAACACTGAAGCTTTCTTT.

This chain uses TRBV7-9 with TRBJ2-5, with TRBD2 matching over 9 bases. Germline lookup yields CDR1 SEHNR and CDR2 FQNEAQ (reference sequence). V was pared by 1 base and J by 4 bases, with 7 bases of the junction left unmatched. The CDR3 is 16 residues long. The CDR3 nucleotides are TGTGCCAGCAGCTTAGGCCTGGGACTAGCAAGAGAGACCCAGTACTTC. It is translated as CASSLGLGLARETQYF.

The CDR3 sequence is CASRQGQGTNQPQHF. CDR3 DNA sequence: TGTGCCAGCAGGCAAGGACAGGGCACCAATCAGCCCCAGCATTTT. J is TRBJ1-5 and V is TRBV7-8; 8 nucleotides match TRBD1. CDR3 size: 15 residues. J was trimmed by 3 bases and V by 6 bases; bases with no gene match: 7. Germline CDR1 and CDR2: SGHVS and FQNEAQ. The complete variable domain, with remaining parts taken from reference TRBV7-8 and TRBJ1-5, reads GAGVSQSPRYKVAKRGQDVALRCDPISGHVSLFWYQQALGQGPEFLTYFQNEAQLDKSGLPSDRFFAERPEGSVSTLKIQRTQQEDSAVYLCASRQGQGTNQPQHFGDGTRLSIL.

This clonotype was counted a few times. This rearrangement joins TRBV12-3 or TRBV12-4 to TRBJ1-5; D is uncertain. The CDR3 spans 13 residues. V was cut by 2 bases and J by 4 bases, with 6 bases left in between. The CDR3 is CASSLSQNQPQHF. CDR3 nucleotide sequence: TGTGCCAGCAGTTTAAGTCAGAATCAGCCCCAGCATTTT.

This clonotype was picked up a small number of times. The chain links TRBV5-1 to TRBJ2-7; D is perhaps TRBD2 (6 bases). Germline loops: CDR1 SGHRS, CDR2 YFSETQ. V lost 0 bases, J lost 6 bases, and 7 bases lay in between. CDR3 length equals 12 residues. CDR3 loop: CASSLDGSEQYF. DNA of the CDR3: TGCGCCAGCAGCTTGGACGGGAGCGAGCAGTACTTC.

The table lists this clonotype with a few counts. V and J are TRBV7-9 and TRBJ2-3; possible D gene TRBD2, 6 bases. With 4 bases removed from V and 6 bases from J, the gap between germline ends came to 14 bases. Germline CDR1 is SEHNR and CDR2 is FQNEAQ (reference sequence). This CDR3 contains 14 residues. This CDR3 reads CASSSSVPSDTQYF. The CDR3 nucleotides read TGTGCCAGCAGCTCTAGCGTTCCCTCCGATACGCAGTATTTT.

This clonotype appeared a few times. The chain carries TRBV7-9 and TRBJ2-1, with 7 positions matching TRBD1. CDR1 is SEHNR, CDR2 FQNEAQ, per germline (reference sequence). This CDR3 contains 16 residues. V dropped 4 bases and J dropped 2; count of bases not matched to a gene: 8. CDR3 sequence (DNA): TGTGCCAGCAGCTCCCCCGGACAGGTCACCTACAATGAGCAGTTCTTC. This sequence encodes CASSSPGQVTYNEQFF.

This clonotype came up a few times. The CDR3 loop is CASSLYPSFLETQYF. CDR3 bases: TGTGCCAGCAGTTTATATCCCTCCTTTCTAGAGACCCAGTACTTC. This chain connects TRBV27 to TRBJ2-5; D is ambiguous. In germline, CDR1 is MNHEY, CDR2 SMNVEV (reference sequence). The CDR3 is 15 residues long. V lost 1 base and J 4 bases, leaving 13 bases between the germline ends.

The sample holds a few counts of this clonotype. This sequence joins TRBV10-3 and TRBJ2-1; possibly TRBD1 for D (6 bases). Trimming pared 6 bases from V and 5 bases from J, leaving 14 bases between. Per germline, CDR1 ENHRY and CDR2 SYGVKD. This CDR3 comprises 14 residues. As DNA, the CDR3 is TGTGCCATCAGCCTCGGACAGCACAACAATGAGCAGTTCTTC. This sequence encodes CAISLGQHNNEQFF.

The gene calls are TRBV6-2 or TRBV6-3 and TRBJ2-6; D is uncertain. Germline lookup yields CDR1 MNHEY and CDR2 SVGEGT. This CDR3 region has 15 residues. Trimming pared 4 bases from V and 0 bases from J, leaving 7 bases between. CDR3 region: CASSSGSSGANVLTF. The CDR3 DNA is TGTGCCAGCAGTTCAGGCAGCTCTGGGGCCAACGTCCTGACTTTC.

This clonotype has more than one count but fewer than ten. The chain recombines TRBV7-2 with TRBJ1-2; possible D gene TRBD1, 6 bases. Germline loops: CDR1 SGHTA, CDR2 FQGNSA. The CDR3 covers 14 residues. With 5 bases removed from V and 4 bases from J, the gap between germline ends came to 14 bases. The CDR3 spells CASSGRTEAYGYTF. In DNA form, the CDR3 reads TGTGCCAGCAGCGGAAGGACAGAGGCCTATGGCTACACCTTC. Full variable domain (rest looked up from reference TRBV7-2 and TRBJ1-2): GAGVSQSPSNKVTEKGKDVELRCDPISGHTALYWYRQSLGQGLEFLIYFQGNSAPDKSGLPSDRFSAERTGGSVSTLTIQRTQQEDSAVYLCASSGRTEAYGYTFGSGTRLTVV.

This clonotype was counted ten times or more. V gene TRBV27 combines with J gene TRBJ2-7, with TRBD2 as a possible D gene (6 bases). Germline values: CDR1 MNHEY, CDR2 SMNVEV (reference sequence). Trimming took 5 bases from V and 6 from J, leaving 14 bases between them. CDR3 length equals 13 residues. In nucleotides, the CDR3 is TGTGCCAGCAGTATGGGGGGATACGGCGAGCAGTACTTC. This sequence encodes CASSMGGYGEQYF.

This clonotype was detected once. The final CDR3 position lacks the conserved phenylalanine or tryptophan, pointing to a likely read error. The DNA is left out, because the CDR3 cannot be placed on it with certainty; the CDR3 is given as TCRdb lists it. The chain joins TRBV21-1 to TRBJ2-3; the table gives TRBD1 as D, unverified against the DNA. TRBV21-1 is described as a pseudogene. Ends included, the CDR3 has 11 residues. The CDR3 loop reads CASSKPTRQGL.

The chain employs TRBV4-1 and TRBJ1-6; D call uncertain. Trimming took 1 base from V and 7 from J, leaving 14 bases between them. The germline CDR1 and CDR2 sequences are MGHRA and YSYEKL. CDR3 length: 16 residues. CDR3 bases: TGCGCCAGCAGCCAAGGGACCTACCTCGGGAATTCACCCCTCCACTTT. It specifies CASSQGTYLGNSPLHF.

In nucleotides, the CDR3 is TGCGCCAGCAGCCCGGACCTTAGATCATACGAGCAGTACTTC. The encoded protein is CASSPDLRSYEQYF. The genes are TRBV5-1 and TRBJ2-7; D call uncertain. The CDR3 consists of 14 residues. The V end was cut by 4 bases, the J end by 4 bases, with 15 bases between. Germline CDR1 and CDR2: SGHRS and YFSETQ.

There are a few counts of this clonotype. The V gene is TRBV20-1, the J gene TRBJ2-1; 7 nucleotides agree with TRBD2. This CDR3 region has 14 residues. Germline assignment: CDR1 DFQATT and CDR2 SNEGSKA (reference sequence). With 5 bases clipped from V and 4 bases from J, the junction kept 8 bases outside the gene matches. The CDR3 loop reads CSAGLAEGYNEQFF. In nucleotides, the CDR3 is TGCAGTGCTGGGCTAGCGGAGGGTTACAATGAGCAGTTCTTC.

CDR3 DNA sequence: TGTGCCAGCAGCCCTCGCTGGAGCGGGGCCTACAATGAGCAGTTCTTC. As protein: CASSPRWSGAYNEQFF. The V gene is TRBV7-9, the J gene TRBJ2-1; 7 nucleotides line up with TRBD2. The CDR3 has 16 residues. Germline loops: CDR1 SEHNR, CDR2 FQNEAQ (reference sequence). The trim removed 5 bases at V and 2 bases at J, leaving 9 bases unmatched.

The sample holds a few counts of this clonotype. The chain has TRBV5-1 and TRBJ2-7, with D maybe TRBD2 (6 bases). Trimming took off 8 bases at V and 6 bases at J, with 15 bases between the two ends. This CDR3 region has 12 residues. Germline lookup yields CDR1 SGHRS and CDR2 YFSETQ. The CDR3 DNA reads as TGCGCCAGTGCTAGCGAGAGTCGCGAGCAGTACTTC. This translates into CASASESREQYF.

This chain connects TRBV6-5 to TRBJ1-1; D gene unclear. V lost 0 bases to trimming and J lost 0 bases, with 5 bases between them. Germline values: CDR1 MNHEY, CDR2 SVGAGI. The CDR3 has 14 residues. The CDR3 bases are TGTGCCAGCAGTTACTCGAGTATGAACACTGAAGCTTTCTTT. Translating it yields CASSYSSMNTEAFF.

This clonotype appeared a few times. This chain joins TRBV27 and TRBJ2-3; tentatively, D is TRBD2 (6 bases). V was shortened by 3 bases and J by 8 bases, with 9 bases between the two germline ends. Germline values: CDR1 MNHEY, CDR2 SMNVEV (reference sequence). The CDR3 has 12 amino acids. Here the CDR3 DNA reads TGTGCCAGCAGTTTTACCGGGGGTACGCAGTATTTT. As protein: CASSFTGGTQYF.

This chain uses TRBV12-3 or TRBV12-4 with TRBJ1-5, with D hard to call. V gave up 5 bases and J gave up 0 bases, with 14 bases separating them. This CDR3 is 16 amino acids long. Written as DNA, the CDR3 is TGTGCCAGCAGTCGAGACTTGGGGAGTAGCAATCAGCCCCAGCATTTT. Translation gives CASSRDLGSSNQPQHF.

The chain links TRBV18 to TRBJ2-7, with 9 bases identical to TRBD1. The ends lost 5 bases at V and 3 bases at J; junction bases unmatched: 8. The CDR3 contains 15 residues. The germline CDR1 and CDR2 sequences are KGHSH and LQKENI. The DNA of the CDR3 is TGTGCCAGCTCAACCACAGGGGGCAAAGGCTACGAGCAGTACTTC. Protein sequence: CASSTTGGKGYEQYF.

CDR3 sequence (DNA): TGTGCCAGCAGTTATTATACAGGATTCTCTGGGGCCAACGTCCTGACTTTC. It encodes CASSYYTGFSGANVLTF. The genes are TRBV6-2 or TRBV6-3 and TRBJ2-6; weak D call: TRBD1 (5 bases). Germline-derived CDR1 and CDR2 are MNHEY and SVGEGT. V was trimmed by 3 bases and J by 0 bases, leaving 12 bases between them. The CDR3 length is 17 residues.

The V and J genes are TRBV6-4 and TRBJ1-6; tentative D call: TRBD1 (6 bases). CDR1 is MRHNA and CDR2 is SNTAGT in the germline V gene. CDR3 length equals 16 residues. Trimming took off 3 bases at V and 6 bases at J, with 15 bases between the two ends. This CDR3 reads CASSEGAGRVNSPLHF. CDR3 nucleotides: TGTGCCAGCAGTGAGGGGGCAGGAAGGGTTAATTCACCCCTCCACTTT.

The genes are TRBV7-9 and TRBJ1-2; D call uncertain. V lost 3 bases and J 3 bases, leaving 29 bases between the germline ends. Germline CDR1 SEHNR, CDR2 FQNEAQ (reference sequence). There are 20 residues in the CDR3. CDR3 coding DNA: TGTGCCAGCAGCTTTCAACGGGCCTTGATGAATCCCGGGGAGGACTATGGCTACACCTTC. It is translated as CASSFQRALMNPGEDYGYTF.

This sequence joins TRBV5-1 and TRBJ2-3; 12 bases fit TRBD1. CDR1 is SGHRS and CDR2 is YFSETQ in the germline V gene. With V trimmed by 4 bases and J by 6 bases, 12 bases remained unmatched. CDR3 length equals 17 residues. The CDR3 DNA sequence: TGCGCCAGCAGCCTCCCGGCCGGGACAGGGGGCGAGGATACGCAGTATTTT. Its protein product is CASSLPAGTGGEDTQYF.